These 21 T cell receptor beta chains came from one sample sequenced in a study of blood T cell repertoires in COVID-19. Using immunoSEQ multiplex PCR, the repertoire was profiled, and TCRdb retains in-frame clones only, with some absent. The sample consists of about 95,000 clones, 80% to 90% of them appearing once. The sample comprised peripheral blood. The origin of the receptors is a human donor in a cohort sampled during active COVID-19.

The V and J genes are TRBV5-6 and TRBJ1-2, with 7 positions matching TRBD1. V was clipped by 4 bases and J by 3 bases; unmatched bases: 9. Germline V gene sequence: CDR1 SGHDT, CDR2 YYEEEE. This CDR3 is 15 amino acids long. The CDR3 sequence: CASSPDREGDYGYTF. In nucleotides, the CDR3 is TGTGCCAGCAGCCCTGACAGGGAAGGCGACTATGGCTACACCTTC.

V is TRBV10-3 and J is TRBJ1-2, with 8 positions matching TRBD1. With V trimmed by 5 bases and J by 8 bases, 10 bases remained unmatched. Germline CDR1 and CDR2: ENHRY and SYGVKD. This CDR3 spans 14 amino acids. The CDR3 spells CAISLSDRGVGYTF. The CDR3 DNA reads TGTGCCATCAGTCTGTCCGACAGGGGAGTAGGCTACACCTTC.

The V and J genes are TRBV7-9 and TRBJ1-4, with D possibly TRBD1 on 5 matching bases. CDR3 length equals 17 residues. Per germline, CDR1 SEHNR and CDR2 FQNEAQ (reference sequence). With 0 bases removed from V and 2 bases from J, the gap between germline ends came to 13 bases. The DNA for the CDR3 is TGTGCCAGCAGCTTAGCTGCGACAGCAGGGACTAATGAAAAACTGTTTTTT. It encodes CASSLAATAGTNEKLFF. Full variable domain (rest looked up from reference TRBV7-9 and TRBJ1-4): DTGVSQNPRHKITKRGQNVTFRCDPISEHNRLYWYRQTLGQGPEFLTYFQNEAQLEKSRLLSDRFSAERPKGSFSTLEIQRTEQGDSAMYLCASSLAATAGTNEKLFFGSGTQLSVL.

V is TRBV7-3 and J is TRBJ2-5; TRBD2 is a possible D gene (6 bases). CDR3 size: 13 residues. Germline assignment: CDR1 SGHTA and CDR2 FQGTGA. V was clipped by 8 bases and J by 4 bases, with 14 bases between them. CDR3 region: CASRGAARETQYF. The CDR3 coding sequence is TGTGCCAGCCGCGGGGCTGCCCGAGAGACCCAGTACTTC. The whole variable domain, remainder taken from reference TRBV7-3 and TRBJ2-5, is GAGVSQTPSNKVTEKGKYVELRCDPISGHTALYWYRQSLGQGPEFLIYFQGTGAADDSGLPNDRFFAVRPEGSVSTLKIQRTERGDSAVYLCASRGAARETQYFGPGTRLLVL.

The rearrangement joins TRBV6-1 to TRBJ2-5; 8 bases agree with TRBD2. In germline, CDR1 is MNHNS, CDR2 SASEGT. The CDR3 consists of 19 residues. J was trimmed by 7 bases and V by 2 bases; bases with no gene match: 21. This CDR3 reads CASSELSLRSGELGVTQYF. CDR3 nucleotides: TGTGCCAGCAGTGAACTGTCCCTGCGTAGCGGGGAACTCGGGGTGACCCAGTACTTC.

This chain links TRBV27 with TRBJ2-7; D might be TRBD1 (6 bases). Trimming pared 5 bases from V and 6 bases from J, leaving 23 bases between. The CDR3 has 16 amino acids. Looked up from germline, CDR1 is MNHEY and CDR2 is SMNVEV (reference sequence). Here the CDR3 reads CASSGQTGTKPREQYF. Here the CDR3 DNA reads TGTGCCAGCAGTGGGCAGACAGGAACAAAGCCTCGCGAGCAGTACTTC.

The chain links TRBV28 to TRBJ1-2; D unclear. Germline CDR1 and CDR2: MDHEN and SYDVKM. Trimming removed 7 bases at V and 4 bases at J, with 16 bases between. This CDR3 is 14 amino acids long. The CDR3 nucleotides read TGTGCCAGCATTGGGAGAGTCGGACCCTATGGCTACACCTTC. Encoded protein: CASIGRVGPYGYTF.

This rearrangement joins TRBV18 to TRBJ2-2, with 7 positions matching TRBD1. The CDR3 length is 15 residues. The germline V gene encodes CDR1 KGHSH and CDR2 LQKENI. V shed 3 bases, J shed 3 bases, and the junction held 4 bases outside the gene matches. The CDR3 loop is CASSPRTGDTGELFF. CDR3 DNA sequence: TGTGCCAGCTCACCTCGGACAGGAGACACCGGGGAGCTGTTTTTT.

In nucleotides, the CDR3 is TGTGCCAGCAGCGATCTCCGGACAGGCCCTTATCCCGGGGAGCTGTTTTTT. It yields the protein CASSDLRTGPYPGELFF. This chain connects TRBV28 to TRBJ2-2; 7 nucleotides match TRBD1. Germline V gives CDR1 MDHEN, CDR2 SYDVKM. The V and J ends lost 6 bases and 6 bases, in that order; junction bases with no gene match: 16. This CDR3 contains 17 residues.

V is TRBV2 and J is TRBJ1-4, with D possibly being TRBD1 (6 bases). The germline CDR1 and CDR2 sequences are SNHLY and FYNNEI. Trimming took off 5 bases at V and 7 bases at J, with 11 bases between the two ends. The CDR3 runs to 13 residues. The CDR3 region has the DNA TGTGCCAGCAGTCGGGACAATGTTGAAAAACTGTTTTTT. Translated: CASSRDNVEKLFF.

The genes are TRBV5-1 and TRBJ1-1, with 12 bases identical to TRBD1. Losses at the gene ends were 2 bases for V and 5 bases for J; bases not matched to a gene: 4. The CDR3 is 15 residues long. The germline V gene encodes CDR1 SGHRS and CDR2 YFSETQ. CDR3 residues: CASSLGTGGSTEAFF. CDR3 DNA: TGCGCCAGCAGCTTAGGGACAGGGGGCTCTACTGAAGCTTTCTTT.

The chain links TRBV28 to TRBJ2-3; D unresolved. The CDR3 covers 14 residues. The germline V gene has CDR1 MDHEN and CDR2 SYDVKM. V lost 4 bases, J lost 4 bases, and 12 bases lay in between. The CDR3 reads CASSSVIVADTQYF. The CDR3 nucleotides read TGTGCCAGCAGTTCCGTGATAGTCGCAGATACGCAGTATTTT.

This clone came up once. The chain uses TRBV19 and TRBJ2-1; weak D call: TRBD2 (7 bases). Per the germline V gene, CDR1 is LNHDA and CDR2 is SQIVND (reference sequence). Trimming cost V 5 bases and J 0 bases, with 11 bases left between them. The CDR3 length is 15 residues. CDR3 amino acids: CASSPGGPSYNEQFF. CDR3 nucleotide sequence: TGTGCCAGTAGTCCCGGGGGGCCCTCCTACAATGAGCAGTTCTTC.

This clone was observed a few times. V usage is TRBV7-9 and J usage is TRBJ1-5; no reliable D call. Trimming removed 2 bases at V and 2 bases at J, with 13 bases between. Germline CDR1 SEHNR, CDR2 FQNEAQ (reference sequence). The CDR3 is 16 residues long. The CDR3 DNA reads as TGTGCCAGCAGCTTATCGGGGTCAGGAGGCAATCAGCCCCAGCATTTT. Its protein is CASSLSGSGGNQPQHF.

Only one count was recorded for this clone. Just one base apart from a much larger clone, this may be a read error. The sample carries other DNA sequences with the same CDR3. V is TRBV21-1 and J is TRBJ2-5; the table's D call of TRBD2 was not tested on the DNA. TRBV21-1 is described as a pseudogene. The CDR3 covers 18 residues. The CDR3 bases are TGTGCCAGCCTAAAAGACGTGCCCGCGGGGGGGGGCCAAGAGACCCAGTACTTC. Translated: CASLKDVPAGGGQETQYF.

The chain uses TRBV18 and TRBJ2-6; D perhaps matches TRBD2 (6 bases). This CDR3 spans 14 amino acids. The V gene lost 6 bases and the J gene lost 2 bases, with 8 bases spanning the gap. Germline values: CDR1 KGHSH, CDR2 LQKENI. The CDR3 loop reads CASSGGPGANVLTF. The CDR3 DNA follows: TGTGCCAGCTCGGGAGGTCCTGGGGCCAACGTCCTGACTTTC.

Written as DNA, the CDR3 is TGTGCCAGCAGCGTCGGTCTCACTGAAGCTTTCTTT. Protein: CASSVGLTEAFF. This chain connects TRBV7-2 to TRBJ1-1; no firm D call. Deletions cut 5 bases from V and 4 bases from J, with 8 bases between. CDR1 SGHTA and CDR2 FQGNSA come from the germline V gene. The CDR3 sequence is 12 residues long.

The rearrangement uses TRBV11-1 and TRBJ1-2; a weak D match, TRBD1 (5 bases). Germline CDR1 is SGHAT and CDR2 is FQDESV (reference sequence). V was cut by 0 bases and J by 8 bases, with 10 bases left in between. This CDR3 has 13 amino acids. The DNA of the CDR3 is TGTGCCAGCAGCTTAGCGGCGGGGCGAGGCTACACCTTC. It translates to CASSLAAGRGYTF.

This chain uses TRBV7-2 with TRBJ1-1; possibly TRBD1 for D (5 bases). The CDR3 consists of 14 residues. Germline V gene data show CDR1 as SGHTA and CDR2 as FQGNSA. V lost 2 bases and J lost 5, with 12 bases in between. CDR3 nucleotide sequence: TGTGCCAGCAGCTTATTCAGTCGGGGGACTGAAGCTTTCTTT. It encodes CASSLFSRGTEAFF.

This chain uses TRBV3-1 (or the pseudogene TRBV3-2) with TRBJ1-4, with a possible D match to TRBD1 (5 bases). Germline V gene sequence: CDR1 LGHDT, CDR2 YNNKEL (reference sequence). V was cut by 3 bases and J by 16 bases, with 24 bases left in between. CDR3 length: 15 amino acids. The CDR3 DNA follows: TGTGCCAGCAGCCAGCAGGGTGGCCTATCGGCTGGTCCGTTTTTT. Amino acids: CASSQQGGLSAGPFF.

This clone was seen a single time. This sequence joins TRBV3-1 (or the pseudogene TRBV3-2) and TRBJ2-7, with 11 bases matching TRBD2. The CDR3 has 15 amino acids. V gave up 4 bases and J gave up 2 bases; unmatched junction bases: 4. Germline V CDR1 and CDR2: LGHDT, YNNKEL (reference sequence). CDR3 nucleotides: TGTGCCAGCAGCCTGGGGACTAGCGGACCCTACGAGCAGTACTTC. Translating gives CASSLGTSGPYEQYF.